One sample yielded the 32 T cell receptor beta chains listed below, sequenced in a study of blood T cell repertoires in COVID-19. Profiling relied on immunoSEQ multiplex PCR, and the TCRdb table lists in-frame clones only, not all of them. The sample consists of about 220,000 clones, more than 75% of them appearing once. The sequencing sample was made of peripheral blood. These receptor sequences come from a man aged 40-55 years with active or convalescent COVID-19.

This sequence joins TRBV11-2 and TRBJ2-5; TRBD1 is a possible D gene (5 bases). The CDR3 totals 15 residues. V was trimmed by 5 bases and J by 4 bases, leaving 17 bases between them. Germline lookup yields CDR1 SGHAT and CDR2 FQNNGV. CDR3 amino acids: CASSAAGPGLETQYF. DNA of the CDR3: TGTGCCAGCAGCGCCGCAGGGCCCGGCCTAGAGACCCAGTACTTC.

This rearrangement joins TRBV20-1 to TRBJ1-2, with 9 bases identical to TRBD1. J lost 4 bases, V lost 3 bases, and 15 bases had no gene match. The CDR3 extends over 17 amino acids. Germline V gives CDR1 DFQATT, CDR2 SNEGSKA (reference sequence). CDR3 loop: CSASYWDRAWNSYGYTF. CDR3 nucleotide sequence: TGCAGTGCTAGTTATTGGGACAGGGCGTGGAATAGCTATGGCTACACCTTC.

This rearrangement joins TRBV18 to TRBJ2-5, with 13 bases that match TRBD2. CDR1 is KGHSH, CDR2 LQKENI, per germline. V was clipped by 5 bases and J by 3 bases; unmatched bases: 3. The CDR3 spans 15 residues. CDR3 region: CASSAGTSGKETQYF. CDR3 in DNA: TGTGCCAGCTCAGCCGGGACTAGCGGGAAAGAGACCCAGTACTTC.

This chain links TRBV27 with TRBJ2-3; TRBD2 matches at 8 bases. The CDR3 length is 16 residues. V lost 2 bases to trimming and J lost 0 bases; unmatched junction nucleotides: 4. The germline V gene encodes CDR1 MNHEY and CDR2 SMNVEV (reference sequence). CDR3 DNA sequence: TGTGCCAGCAGTTTAGGGCCTAGCGGGAGCACAGATACGCAGTATTTT. Translating gives CASSLGPSGSTDTQYF.

This clone was counted between two and nine times. J is TRBJ2-2 and V is TRBV28; 7 nucleotides line up with TRBD2. V lost 7 bases to trimming and J lost 5 bases; unmatched junction nucleotides: 4. This CDR3 comprises 13 residues. CDR1 is MDHEN and CDR2 is SYDVKM in the germline V gene. CDR3 in amino acids: CASKRGGTGELFF. CDR3 DNA: TGTGCCAGCAAGCGGGGAGGGACCGGGGAGCTGTTTTTT.

This clone appeared once. The chain is built from TRBV7-3 and TRBJ2-1; D call uncertain. The CDR3 runs to 13 residues. Between the trimmed V and J ends, which lost 5 bases and 9 bases, there was a span of 14 bases. Germline values: CDR1 SGHTA, CDR2 FQGTGA. The CDR3 region is CASSLESWSEQFF. As DNA, the CDR3 is TGTGCCAGCAGCCTGGAGAGCTGGAGTGAGCAGTTCTTC.

The CDR3 coding sequence is TGTGCCAGCAGTGCCGCAGGGGAGCGCTATGGCTACACCTTC. This codes for CASSAAGERYGYTF. V usage is TRBV6-6 and J usage is TRBJ1-2, with a tentative D call TRBD1 (6 bases). Germline CDR1 is MNHNY and CDR2 is SVGAGI (reference sequence). V lost 5 bases and J lost 4, with 14 bases in between. The CDR3 sequence is 14 residues long.

CDR3 sequence: CASSKLAGGAGEQFF. The CDR3 region has the DNA TGTGCCAGCAGCAAACTAGCGGGGGGGGCTGGTGAGCAGTTCTTC. The V and J genes are TRBV11-2 and TRBJ2-1; 13 nucleotides agree with TRBD2. The CDR3 covers 15 residues. Germline V lookup: CDR1 SGHAT, CDR2 FQNNGV. The V gene end was trimmed by 5 bases and the J gene end by 9 bases; junction bases not matched to a gene: 7. The entire variable domain, with the rest obtained from reference TRBV11-2 and TRBJ2-1, is as follows: EAGVAQSPRYKIIEKRQSVAFWCNPISGHATLYWYQQILGQGPKLLIQFQNNGVVDDSQLPKDRFSAERLKGVDSTLKIQPAKLEDSAVYLCASSKLAGGAGEQFFGPGTRLTVL.

V usage is TRBV2 and J usage is TRBJ1-3; D uncertain. The germline V and J ends were trimmed by 5 bases and 6 bases, with 11 bases remaining between them. In germline, CDR1 is SNHLY, CDR2 FYNNEI. There are 13 residues in the CDR3. This chain's CDR3 is CASSSNTVNTIYF. The DNA of the CDR3 is TGTGCCAGCAGTAGTAACACCGTAAACACCATATATTTT.

The chain employs TRBV6-5 and TRBJ1-1; weak D call: TRBD1 (5 bases). Trimming stripped 6 bases from V and 8 bases from J, with 16 bases between. This CDR3 comprises 13 residues. Germline lookup yields CDR1 MNHEY and CDR2 SVGAGI. CDR3 DNA: TGTGCCAGCAGATCTACCGCAGGGTGGGAAGCTTTCTTT. Protein sequence: CASRSTAGWEAFF.

The rearrangement uses TRBV5-1 and TRBJ1-2; D not resolved. This CDR3 has 14 amino acids. Between the trimmed V and J ends, which lost 3 bases and 4 bases, there was a span of 13 bases. Looked up from germline, CDR1 is SGHRS and CDR2 is YFSETQ. The CDR3 nucleotides are TGCGCCAGCAGCTCGACCCAAGGCGGCTATGGCTACACCTTC. Translating gives CASSSTQGGYGYTF.

The V call is TRBV12-3 or TRBV12-4, the J call TRBJ1-4; D may be TRBD1 (5 bases). The V and J ends lost 10 bases and 0 bases respectively, with 9 bases between them. The CDR3 has 13 residues. The CDR3 nucleotides are TGTGCCACCCGACAGACAACTAATGAAAAACTGTTTTTT. It codes for CATRQTTNEKLFF.

The gene calls are TRBV5-1 and TRBJ2-7; TRBD1 matches 10 bases. Germline CDR1 reads SGHRS; CDR2 reads YFSETQ. With 4 bases clipped from V and 7 bases from J, the junction kept 11 bases outside the gene matches. This CDR3 has 15 amino acids. This chain's CDR3 is CASSPEDRGRGEQYF. CDR3 in DNA: TGCGCCAGCAGCCCAGAGGACAGGGGGAGAGGGGAGCAGTACTTC. Complete variable domain (other parts from reference TRBV5-1 and TRBJ2-7): KAGVTQTPRYLIKTRGQQVTLSCSPISGHRSVSWYQQTPGQGLQFLFEYFSETQRNKGNFPGRFSGRQFSNSRSEMNVSTLELGDSALYLCASSPEDRGRGEQYFGPGTRLTVT.

The rearrangement links TRBV7-2 to TRBJ2-1, with D perhaps TRBD2 (6 bases). Deletions cut 3 bases from V and 3 bases from J, with 15 bases between. Germline V gene data show CDR1 as SGHTA and CDR2 as FQGNSA. There are 16 residues in the CDR3. The CDR3 region has the DNA TGTGCCAGCAGCTTCGTCCGGGGGAGCATCTACAATGAGCAGTTCTTC. Its translation: CASSFVRGSIYNEQFF. The full variable domain, completed using reference TRBV7-2 and TRBJ2-1, is GAGVSQSPSNKVTEKGKDVELRCDPISGHTALYWYRQSLGQGLEFLIYFQGNSAPDKSGLPSDRFSAERTGGSVSTLTIQRTQQEDSAVYLCASSFVRGSIYNEQFFGPGTRLTVL.

This chain links TRBV9 with TRBJ1-5; 7 positions agree with TRBD1. V shed 4 bases, J shed 3 bases, and the junction held 7 bases outside the gene matches. The CDR3 covers 15 residues. Germline CDR1 reads SGDLS; CDR2 reads YYNGEE. The CDR3 reads CASSKGTVFNQPQHF. As DNA, the CDR3 is TGTGCCAGCAGCAAGGGGACAGTCTTCAATCAGCCCCAGCATTTT.

The CDR3, as DNA: TGTGCCAGCAGCGTAGTTGGTACTAACATCCCAGATACGCAGTATTTT. Its translation: CASSVVGTNIPDTQYF. The chain employs TRBV9 and TRBJ2-3; D uncertain. CDR3 length equals 16 residues. Trimming shortened V by 0 bases and J by 4 bases, and 15 bases separated the two germline ends. Per germline, CDR1 SGDLS and CDR2 YYNGEE.

This chain joins TRBV5-4 and TRBJ1-1, with TRBD1 as a possible D gene (5 bases). Germline V gene lookup returns CDR1 SGHNT and CDR2 YYREEE (reference sequence). V was trimmed by 5 bases and J by 0 bases, leaving 8 bases between them. The CDR3 contains 13 residues. The CDR3 is CASRGLVNTEAFF. The CDR3 nucleotides read TGTGCCAGCAGGGGGCTGGTGAACACTGAAGCTTTCTTT.

The chain carries TRBV20-1 and TRBJ2-4; a weak D match, TRBD2 (6 bases). Germline assignment: CDR1 DFQATT and CDR2 SNEGSKA (reference sequence). V was trimmed by 3 bases and J by 8 bases, leaving 17 bases between them. This CDR3 is built from 14 residues. Here the CDR3 reads CSASQPAGRDIQYF. The CDR3 DNA sequence: TGCAGTGCTAGTCAACCAGCGGGTAGGGACATTCAGTACTTC.

The V and J genes are TRBV4-1 and TRBJ2-3, with TRBD1 matching over 7 bases. This CDR3 comprises 15 residues. Germline assignment: CDR1 MGHRA and CDR2 YSYEKL. J lost 2 bases, V lost 2 bases, and 4 bases had no gene match. The CDR3 here is CASSQRTGSTDTQYF. CDR3 DNA sequence: TGCGCCAGCAGCCAAAGGACAGGTTCCACAGATACGCAGTATTTT.

The V gene is TRBV11-2, the J gene TRBJ2-1; D gene ambiguous. The CDR3 extends over 16 amino acids. V was shortened by 2 bases and J by 7 bases, with 18 bases between the two germline ends. CDR1 is SGHAT and CDR2 is FQNNGV in the germline V gene. The CDR3 is CASSLMGTTHVNEQFF. The CDR3 DNA reads TGTGCCAGCAGCTTAATGGGCACCACCCACGTGAATGAGCAGTTCTTC.

This sequence joins TRBV5-3 and TRBJ1-1; D remains unclear. TRBV5-3 is given ORF status, its function remaining uncertain. Trimming shortened V by 1 base and J by 2 bases, and 15 bases separated the two germline ends. This CDR3 is built from 16 residues. The CDR3 loop is CARSLCSQATNTEAFF. The CDR3 nucleotides are TGTGCCAGAAGCTTGTGCAGCCAAGCGACTAACACTGAAGCTTTCTTT.

The chain has TRBV5-1 and TRBJ1-3, with 7 positions matching TRBD1. J lost 4 bases, V lost 0 bases, and 7 bases had no gene match. CDR3 length: 16 amino acids. Germline CDR1 is SGHRS and CDR2 is YFSETQ. This chain's CDR3 is CASSLGEGASGNTIYF. CDR3 bases: TGCGCCAGCAGCTTGGGAGAGGGGGCATCCGGAAACACCATATATTTT.

This clone was found once. Here the CDR3 DNA reads TGTGCCAGCAGCATAAGACAGGGTCTGGGGGCTAATGAAAAACTGTTTTTT. It encodes CASSIRQGLGANEKLFF. V and J are TRBV5-6 and TRBJ1-4, with 7 bases that match TRBD1. CDR3 length equals 17 residues. The germline V gene encodes CDR1 SGHDT and CDR2 YYEEEE. The V and J ends lost 4 bases and 3 bases, in that order; junction bases with no gene match: 12.

J is TRBJ1-3 and V is TRBV7-9; 11 bases are shared with TRBD1. CDR3 length equals 17 residues. The V gene's germline CDR1 is SEHNR and CDR2 FQNEAQ (reference sequence). V lost 1 base to trimming and J lost 8 bases; unmatched junction nucleotides: 10. The DNA of the CDR3 is TGTGCCAGCAGCTTAGATTTCGGACAGGGGGCGATGGACACCATATATTTT. It encodes CASSLDFGQGAMDTIYF.

This clone was detected only once. The V call is TRBV6-2 or TRBV6-3, the J call TRBJ2-3; D may be TRBD2 (5 bases). The CDR3 spans 16 residues. Germline CDR1 reads MNHEY; CDR2 reads SVGEGT. V shed 4 bases and J shed 0 bases, with 14 bases lying between them. The CDR3 loop is CASSSASSASTDTQYF. The CDR3 region has the DNA TGTGCCAGCAGTTCAGCAAGTAGCGCCAGCACAGATACGCAGTATTTT.

The V gene is TRBV28, the J gene TRBJ1-2; the D gene is possibly TRBD1 (6 bases). CDR3 length: 14 residues. Germline V gives CDR1 MDHEN, CDR2 SYDVKM. The V gene lost 4 bases and the J gene lost 3 bases, with 12 bases spanning the gap. The DNA for the CDR3 is TGTGCCAGCAGTTCCTCCCCAGGGGACTATGGCTACACCTTC. Its protein is CASSSSPGDYGYTF.

The V gene is TRBV3-1 (or the pseudogene TRBV3-2), the J gene TRBJ2-3; 10 bases fit TRBD2. This CDR3 comprises 16 residues. The germline CDR1 and CDR2 sequences are LGHDT and YNNKEL (reference sequence). V trimming: 2 bases; J trimming: 6 bases; junction bases outside the gene matches: 8. CDR3: CASSQRTSGRRDTQYF. CDR3 bases: TGTGCCAGCAGCCAACGGACTAGCGGCCGGCGGGATACGCAGTATTTT.

This clone has a single count. The rearrangement uses TRBV4-1 and TRBJ1-1; 8 nucleotides match TRBD1. Germline V gene sequence: CDR1 MGHRA, CDR2 YSYEKL. The CDR3 sequence is 15 residues long. V dropped 4 bases and J dropped 1; count of bases not matched to a gene: 5. The CDR3 DNA sequence: TGCGCCAGCAGCCGCGGAGGGACAGGGAACACTGAAGCTTTCTTT. Translated: CASSRGGTGNTEAFF.

The J gene is TRBJ1-2, the V gene TRBV5-1; 7 positions agree with TRBD1. The length of the CDR3 is 16 residues. Looked up from germline, CDR1 is SGHRS and CDR2 is YFSETQ. The junction had 9 bases not matched to a gene; V was cut back by 0 bases and J by 4 bases. The CDR3, as DNA: TGCGCCAGCAGCTTGGGACAGGGAACGGTCCGCTATGGCTACACCTTC. It encodes CASSLGQGTVRYGYTF.

The chain is built from TRBV7-9 and TRBJ1-1, with D perhaps TRBD1 (5 bases). Per germline, CDR1 SEHNR and CDR2 FQNEAQ (reference sequence). V lost 6 bases and J lost 7, with 12 bases in between. The CDR3 spans 12 residues. The CDR3 DNA sequence: TGTGCCAGCAGTCTACAGGCGTATGAAGCTTTCTTT. It specifies CASSLQAYEAFF.

The gene calls are TRBV27 and TRBJ2-7; D remains unclear. The ends were cut back, 3 bases at V and 3 bases at J, with 12 bases in the middle. The CDR3 totals 14 residues. Germline CDR1 is MNHEY and CDR2 is SMNVEV (reference sequence). CDR3 nucleotides: TGTGCCAGCAGTTTTAAAAACAGACACTACGAGCAGTACTTC. Translated, it gives CASSFKNRHYEQYF.

The gene calls are TRBV5-1 and TRBJ2-1, with D possibly matching TRBD2 (6 bases). The germline V gene has CDR1 SGHRS and CDR2 YFSETQ. V lost 5 bases and J 5 bases, leaving 14 bases between the germline ends. This CDR3 is built from 14 residues. The CDR3 protein is CASRGIAEDNEQFF. The CDR3 DNA follows: TGCGCCAGCAGAGGGATAGCGGAGGACAATGAGCAGTTCTTC.